This entry lists 20 T cell receptor beta chains sequenced from one sample in a study of CD8 T cells in Susac syndrome. With random hexamers, roughly 0.45 to 1 ug RNA was reverse transcribed. TCRdb used MiXCR to reprocess the immunoSEQ multiplex PCR reads, holding one entry per CDR3 protein. The table shows about 170,000 distinct CDR3 sequences, with approximately 95% occurring only once. Sequences were obtained from CD4+ T cells from PBMCs. The receptors here all came from a human donor with multiple sclerosis.

This sequence joins TRBV19 and TRBJ2-5; 8 bases agree with TRBD2. The germline V gene encodes CDR1 LNHDA and CDR2 SQIVND (reference sequence). The CDR3 runs 17 residues. V trimming: 5 bases; J trimming: 1 base; junction bases outside the gene matches: 12. The CDR3 region is CASSASGSWGVQETQYF. CDR3 nucleotides: TGTGCCAGTAGTGCCAGCGGGAGTTGGGGGGTCCAAGAGACCCAGTACTTC.

The chain has TRBV29-1 and TRBJ2-1, with 8 bases matching TRBD1. The V gene's germline CDR1 is SQVTM and CDR2 ANQGSEA. The CDR3 is made up of 14 amino acids. The V gene end was trimmed by 7 bases and the J gene end by 4 bases; junction bases not matched to a gene: 9. The CDR3 coding sequence is TGCAGCGGCCAGGACAGGGAAGGGTACAATGAGCAGTTCTTC. Translating it yields CSGQDREGYNEQFF.

The chain couples TRBV5-1 to TRBJ2-7; no firm D call. Deletions cut 1 base from V and 1 base from J, with 6 bases between. The CDR3 loop spans 13 amino acids. Germline assignment: CDR1 SGHRS and CDR2 YFSETQ. CDR3 DNA sequence: TGCGCCAGCAGCTTGTCCCGATCCTACGAGCAGTACTTC. Translating it yields CASSLSRSYEQYF.

The chain employs TRBV28 and TRBJ1-2; unclear D gene. This CDR3 spans 14 amino acids. Trimming took off 2 bases at V and 0 bases at J, with 7 bases between the two ends. Germline V lookup: CDR1 MDHEN, CDR2 SYDVKM. CDR3 sequence (DNA): TGTGCCAGCAGTTTACCAGACTCTAACTATGGCTACACCTTC. It yields the protein CASSLPDSNYGYTF.

V is TRBV11-2 and J is TRBJ2-5, with D possibly matching TRBD2 (5 bases). V gave up 5 bases and J gave up 5 bases, with 15 bases separating them. CDR1 and CDR2 (germline): SGHAT, FQNNGV. The CDR3 sequence is 14 residues long. In nucleotides, the CDR3 is TGTGCCAGCAGCACTAGTCAACCTCCGGAGACCCAGTACTTC. Amino acids: CASSTSQPPETQYF. The full variable domain, in which reference TRBV11-2 and TRBJ2-5 provide the parts outside the CDR3, is EAGVAQSPRYKIIEKRQSVAFWCNPISGHATLYWYQQILGQGPKLLIQFQNNGVVDDSQLPKDRFSAERLKGVDSTLKIQPAKLEDSAVYLCASSTSQPPETQYFGPGTRLLVL.

This clonotype was seen more than once but under ten times. The V gene is TRBV12-3 or TRBV12-4, the J gene TRBJ1-4; D may be TRBD1 (5 bases). The CDR3 loop spans 13 amino acids. Trimming took 5 bases from V and 11 from J, leaving 15 bases between them. CDR3 DNA sequence: TGTGCCAGCAGTAGTACAGGTGCAGCTAAACTGTTTTTT. As protein: CASSSTGAAKLFF.

The rearrangement uses TRBV30 and TRBJ2-3; weak D call: TRBD2 (5 bases). The CDR3 is made up of 13 amino acids. In germline, CDR1 is GTSNPN, CDR2 SVGIG (reference sequence). Deletions cut 3 bases from V and 5 bases from J, with 12 bases between. The CDR3 bases are TGTGCCTGGAGCCGACCGGCGGGAGATACGCAGTATTTT. Amino acid sequence: CAWSRPAGDTQYF.

The rearrangement links TRBV24-1 to TRBJ1-2; D is uncertain. This CDR3 contains 15 residues. Germline loops: CDR1 KGHDR, CDR2 SFDVKD. V was cut by 2 bases and J by 7 bases, with 16 bases left in between. The CDR3 DNA reads TGTGCCACCAGTGATTCCGCTGGAGGGTTCGGTGGCTACACCTTC. Translating gives CATSDSAGGFGGYTF.

The chain combines TRBV12-3 or TRBV12-4 with TRBJ1-2; TRBD1 is a possible D gene (5 bases). The germline V and J ends were trimmed by 5 bases and 5 bases, with 18 bases remaining between them. The CDR3 totals 15 residues. CDR3 protein: CASSGQGGRRYGYTF. The CDR3 DNA reads as TGTGCCAGCAGTGGCCAGGGTGGACGCAGATATGGCTACACCTTC.

The V call is TRBV29-1, the J call TRBJ2-5; no clear D. This CDR3 spans 13 amino acids. With 0 bases removed from V and 6 bases from J, the gap between germline ends came to 11 bases. CDR1 is SQVTM, CDR2 ANQGSEA, per germline. The CDR3 sequence is CSVEDLGRQTQYF. Here the CDR3 DNA reads TGCAGCGTTGAAGATCTTGGCCGGCAGACCCAGTACTTC.

The gene calls are TRBV12-3 or TRBV12-4 and TRBJ1-1; D ambiguous. Trimming removed 1 base from V and 10 bases from J, with 13 bases in between. The CDR3 spans 13 residues. The CDR3 loop is CASSLELPERAFF. The CDR3 DNA follows: TGTGCCAGCAGTTTAGAACTCCCCGAGCGAGCTTTCTTT.

The CDR3 DNA follows: TGTGCCAGCAGCGTAGAAAGTGAGCAGTTCTTC. The encoded protein is CASSVESEQFF. V and J are TRBV9 and TRBJ2-1; D is ambiguous. Germline V CDR1 and CDR2: SGDLS, YYNGEE. The length of the CDR3 is 11 residues. Trimming stripped 0 bases from V and 9 bases from J, with 4 bases between.

V usage is TRBV3-1 and J usage is TRBJ2-7; tentative D call: TRBD2 (6 bases). The V gene's germline CDR1 is LGHDT and CDR2 YNNKEL (reference sequence). The CDR3 runs 16 residues. The V end lost 1 base, the J end lost 9 bases, and 22 bases lay between the germline ends. CDR3: CASSQGGIRDSNPQYF. CDR3 in DNA: TGTGCCAGCAGCCAAGGGGGAATCCGGGACTCGAATCCGCAGTACTTC.

This chain joins TRBV5-1 and TRBJ1-1, with no clear D. V lost 4 bases and J 0 bases, leaving 16 bases between the germline ends. The CDR3 spans 16 residues. Germline values: CDR1 SGHRS, CDR2 YFSETQ. CDR3 DNA sequence: TGCGCCAGCAGCCCCGGGTTGGGGTCTTTGAACACTGAAGCTTTCTTT. Its translation: CASSPGLGSLNTEAFF.

The V gene is TRBV6-2 or TRBV6-3, the J gene TRBJ1-5; TRBD1 is a possible D gene (6 bases). Trimming stripped 5 bases from V and 5 bases from J, with 16 bases between. Germline CDR1 reads MNHEY; CDR2 reads SVGEGT. The CDR3 covers 15 residues. CDR3 residues: CASSDEKQGYQPQHF. DNA for the CDR3: TGTGCCAGCAGTGATGAGAAACAGGGTTATCAGCCCCAGCATTTT.

This clonotype showed up just once. The V and J genes are TRBV6-5 and TRBJ2-4; D not resolved. Trimming pared 2 bases from V and 0 bases from J, leaving 8 bases between. Germline assignment: CDR1 MNHEY and CDR2 SVGAGI. CDR3 length: 15 residues. The CDR3 DNA is TGTGCCAGCAGTTACACCTACAGAGCCAAAAACATTCAGTACTTC. Protein product: CASSYTYRAKNIQYF.

Written as DNA, the CDR3 is TGTGCCAGCGCCCTAGGGCAGATGAACACTGAAGCTTTCTTT. Translated: CASALGQMNTEAFF. The chain combines TRBV6-5 with TRBJ1-1, with unresolved D. Germline loops: CDR1 MNHEY, CDR2 SVGAGI. Trimming cost V 8 bases and J 0 bases, with 13 bases left between them. This CDR3 region has 14 residues.

The CDR3 loop is CAWRGRGAQETQYF. For the CDR3, the DNA is TGTGCCTGGAGAGGACGGGGGGCTCAAGAGACCCAGTACTTC. This rearrangement joins TRBV30 to TRBJ2-5, with D perhaps matching TRBD2 (7 bases). The V and J ends lost 3 bases and 2 bases respectively, with 13 bases between them. CDR3 size: 14 residues. Germline V gives CDR1 GTSNPN, CDR2 SVGIG (reference sequence). The whole variable domain, remainder taken from reference TRBV30 and TRBJ2-5, is SQTIHQWPATLVQPVGSPLSLECTVEGTSNPNLYWYRQAAGRGLQLLFYSVGIGQISSEVPQNLSASRPQDRQFILSSKKLLLSDSGFYLCAWRGRGAQETQYFGPGTRLLVL.

The CDR3 DNA sequence: TGTGCCAGCAGTTTAGGACCAGGAGGCCCTAGTGAAGCTTTCTTT. Translated, it gives CASSLGPGGPSEAFF. The genes are TRBV12-3 or TRBV12-4 and TRBJ1-1; D is ambiguous. This CDR3 contains 15 residues. V dropped 1 base and J dropped 7 bases, with 16 bases sitting between them.

The chain recombines TRBV6-5 with TRBJ1-2; no clear D. The V gene's germline CDR1 is MNHEY and CDR2 SVGAGI. CDR3 length: 14 amino acids. V lost 3 bases to trimming and J lost 1 base, with 9 bases between them. Here the CDR3 DNA reads TGTGCCAGCAGTTATAGGGTCGGTAACTATGGCTACACCTTC. Translating gives CASSYRVGNYGYTF.